This TCR beta chain was obtained from a study of regulatory T cells in long-lasting Graves disease. Construction of the TCR beta libraries employed iRepertoire HTBI primers in conjunction with Arm-PCR of CDR3 regions. TCRdb redid the calling of the multiplex PCR reads with MiXCR, one entry per CDR3 protein. The sample consists of 420,000 or so distinct CDR3 sequences, 23% of them appearing once. Trimming took 5 bases from V and 0 from J, leaving 13 bases between them. The CDR3 is made up of 15 amino acids. Germline values: CDR1 LNHDA, CDR2 SQIVND (reference sequence). Time point: persistent/refractory GD, antithyroid drugs over 5 years with positive TRAb. Preparation of the TCR library used RNA extracted from PBMCs.

The chain carries TRBV19 and TRBJ2-5; D possibly matches TRBD1 or TRBD2 (5 bases each). Sample: peripheral blood mononuclear cells (PBMCs), taken when the disease was refractory, from a patient treated with antithyroid drugs. This TCR came from a female donor with Graves disease. This CDR3 is CASSPRDGNQETQYF. CDR3 coding DNA: TGTGCCAGTAGTCCCCGGGACGGTAACCAAGAGACCCAGTACTTC.